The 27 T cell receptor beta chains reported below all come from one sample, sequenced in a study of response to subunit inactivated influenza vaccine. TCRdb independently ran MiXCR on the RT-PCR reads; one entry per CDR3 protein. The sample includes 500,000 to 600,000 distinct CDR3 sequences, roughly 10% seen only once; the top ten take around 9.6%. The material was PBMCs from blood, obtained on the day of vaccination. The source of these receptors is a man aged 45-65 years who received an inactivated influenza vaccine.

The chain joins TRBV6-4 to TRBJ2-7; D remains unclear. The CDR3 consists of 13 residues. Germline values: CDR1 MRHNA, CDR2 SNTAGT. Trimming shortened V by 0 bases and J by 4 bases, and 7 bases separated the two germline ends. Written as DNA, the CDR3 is TGTGCCAGCAGTGACTCAAGCTGGTACGAGCAGTACTTC. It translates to CASSDSSWYEQYF.

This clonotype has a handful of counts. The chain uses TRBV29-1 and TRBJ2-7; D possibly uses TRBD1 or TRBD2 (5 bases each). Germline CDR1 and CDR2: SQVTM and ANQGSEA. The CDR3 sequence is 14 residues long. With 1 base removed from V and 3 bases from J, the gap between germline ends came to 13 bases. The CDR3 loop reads CSVEVKGTDYEQYF. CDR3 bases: TGCAGCGTTGAAGTAAAAGGGACCGACTACGAGCAGTACTTC.

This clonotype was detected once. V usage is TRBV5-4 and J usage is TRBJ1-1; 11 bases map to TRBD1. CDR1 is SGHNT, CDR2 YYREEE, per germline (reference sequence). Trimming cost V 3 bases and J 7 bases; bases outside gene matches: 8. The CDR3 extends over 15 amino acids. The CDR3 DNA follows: TGTGCCAGCAGCTGGGGCGGGACAGGGGGTGTTGAAGCTTTCTTT. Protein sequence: CASSWGGTGGVEAFF.

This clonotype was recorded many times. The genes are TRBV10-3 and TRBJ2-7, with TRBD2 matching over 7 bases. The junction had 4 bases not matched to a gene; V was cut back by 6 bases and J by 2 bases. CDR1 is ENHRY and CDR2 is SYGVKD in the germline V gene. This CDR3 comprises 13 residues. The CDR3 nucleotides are TGTGCCATCAGAAGCGGGGCCGCCTACGAGCAGTACTTC. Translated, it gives CAIRSGAAYEQYF.

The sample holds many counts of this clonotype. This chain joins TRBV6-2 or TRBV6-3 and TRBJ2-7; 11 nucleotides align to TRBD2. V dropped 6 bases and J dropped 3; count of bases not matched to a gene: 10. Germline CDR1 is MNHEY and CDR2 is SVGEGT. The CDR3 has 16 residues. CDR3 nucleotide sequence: TGTGCCAGCAGCCCGGGACTAGCGGCGAGGGGCTACGAGCAGTACTTC. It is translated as CASSPGLAARGYEQYF.

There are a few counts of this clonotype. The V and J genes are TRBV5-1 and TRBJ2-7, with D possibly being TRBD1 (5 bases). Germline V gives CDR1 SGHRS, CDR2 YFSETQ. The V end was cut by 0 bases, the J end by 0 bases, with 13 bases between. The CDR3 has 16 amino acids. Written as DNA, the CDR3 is TGCGCCAGCAGCTTGGGTGGAGCAGGGTACTCCTACGAGCAGTACTTC. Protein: CASSLGGAGYSYEQYF.

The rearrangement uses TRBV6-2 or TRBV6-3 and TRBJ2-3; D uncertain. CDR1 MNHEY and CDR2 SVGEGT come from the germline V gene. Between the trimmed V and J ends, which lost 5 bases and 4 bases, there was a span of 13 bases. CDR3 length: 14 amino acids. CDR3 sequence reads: CASSPVIVADTQYF. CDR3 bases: TGTGCCAGCAGTCCCGTCATAGTCGCAGATACGCAGTATTTT.

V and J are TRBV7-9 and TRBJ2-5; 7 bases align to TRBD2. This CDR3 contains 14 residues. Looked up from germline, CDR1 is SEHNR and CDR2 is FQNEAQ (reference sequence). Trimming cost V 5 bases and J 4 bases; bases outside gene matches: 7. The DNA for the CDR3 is TGTGCCAGCAGCACCTCCGGACTAGGAGAGACCCAGTACTTC. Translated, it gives CASSTSGLGETQYF.

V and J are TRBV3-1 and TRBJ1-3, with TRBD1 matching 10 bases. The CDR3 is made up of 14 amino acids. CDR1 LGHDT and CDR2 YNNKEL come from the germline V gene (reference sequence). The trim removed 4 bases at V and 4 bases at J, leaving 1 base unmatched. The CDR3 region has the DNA TGTGCCAGCAGCCCGACAGGGGGCGGAAACACCATATATTTT. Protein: CASSPTGGGNTIYF.

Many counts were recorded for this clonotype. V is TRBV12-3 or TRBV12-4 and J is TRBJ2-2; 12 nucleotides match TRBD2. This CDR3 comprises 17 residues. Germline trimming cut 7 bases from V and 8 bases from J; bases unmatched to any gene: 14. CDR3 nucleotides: TGTGCCAGCACCCGGACTAGCGGGATCACCAAGAATGGGGAGCTGTTTTTT. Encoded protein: CASTRTSGITKNGELFF.

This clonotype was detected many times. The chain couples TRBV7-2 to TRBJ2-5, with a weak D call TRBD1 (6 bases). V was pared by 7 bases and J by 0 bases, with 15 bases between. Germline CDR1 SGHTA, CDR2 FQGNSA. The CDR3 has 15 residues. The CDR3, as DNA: TGTGCCAGCACCCTTGGTGGGGGCCACCAAGAGACCCAGTACTTC. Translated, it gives CASTLGGGHQETQYF.

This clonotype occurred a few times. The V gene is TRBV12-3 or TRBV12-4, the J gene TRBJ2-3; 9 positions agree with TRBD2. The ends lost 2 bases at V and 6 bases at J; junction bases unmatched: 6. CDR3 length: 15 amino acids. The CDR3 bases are TGTGCCAGCAGTTTAAATTTAGCGGGAGAGGATACGCAGTATTTT. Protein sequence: CASSLNLAGEDTQYF.

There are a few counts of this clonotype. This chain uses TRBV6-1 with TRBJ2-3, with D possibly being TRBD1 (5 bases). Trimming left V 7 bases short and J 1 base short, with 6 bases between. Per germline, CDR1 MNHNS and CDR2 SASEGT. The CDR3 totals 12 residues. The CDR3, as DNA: TGTGCCAGCACGACAGGCACAGATACGCAGTATTTT. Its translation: CASTTGTDTQYF.

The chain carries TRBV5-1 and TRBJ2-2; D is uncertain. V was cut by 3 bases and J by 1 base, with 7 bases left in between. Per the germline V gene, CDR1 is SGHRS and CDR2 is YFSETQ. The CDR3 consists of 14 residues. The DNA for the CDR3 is TGCGCCAGCAGCTCCCCGGGGAACACCGGGGAGCTGTTTTTT. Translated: CASSSPGNTGELFF.

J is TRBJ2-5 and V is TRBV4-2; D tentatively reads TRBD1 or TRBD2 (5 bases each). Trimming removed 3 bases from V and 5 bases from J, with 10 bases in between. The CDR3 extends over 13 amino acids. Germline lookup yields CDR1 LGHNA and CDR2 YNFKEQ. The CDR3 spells CASSQGVSETQYF. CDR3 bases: TGTGCCAGCAGCCAGGGGGTTTCGGAGACCCAGTACTTC.

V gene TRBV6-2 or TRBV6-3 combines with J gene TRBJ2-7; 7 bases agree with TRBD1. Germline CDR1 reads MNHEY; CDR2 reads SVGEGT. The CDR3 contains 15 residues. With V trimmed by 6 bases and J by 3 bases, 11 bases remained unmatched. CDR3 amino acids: CASSPTGVGIYEQYF. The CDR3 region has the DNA TGTGCCAGCAGCCCTACAGGGGTCGGAATCTACGAGCAGTACTTC.

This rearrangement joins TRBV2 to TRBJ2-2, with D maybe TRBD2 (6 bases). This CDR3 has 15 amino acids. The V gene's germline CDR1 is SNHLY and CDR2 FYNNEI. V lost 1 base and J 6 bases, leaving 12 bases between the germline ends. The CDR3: CASSEVRGIAGELFF. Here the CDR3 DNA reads TGTGCCAGCAGTGAAGTCCGCGGGATTGCCGGGGAGCTGTTTTTT.

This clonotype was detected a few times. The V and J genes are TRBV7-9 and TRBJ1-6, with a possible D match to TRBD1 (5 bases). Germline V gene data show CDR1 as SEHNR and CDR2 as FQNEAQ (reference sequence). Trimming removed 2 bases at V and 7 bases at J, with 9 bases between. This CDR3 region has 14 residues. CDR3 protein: CASSLLTVNSPLHF. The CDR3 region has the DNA TGTGCCAGCAGCTTATTGACAGTCAATTCACCCCTCCACTTT.

The CDR3 DNA reads as TGCGCCAGCAGTGAGCGGGACATTGGGTCCTACGAGCAGTACTTC. The encoded protein is CASSERDIGSYEQYF. This rearrangement joins TRBV10-2 to TRBJ2-7; D may be TRBD1 (6 bases). Germline CDR1 reads WSHSY; CDR2 reads SAAADI. This CDR3 is built from 15 residues. V was shortened by 2 bases and J by 1 base, with 12 bases between the two germline ends.

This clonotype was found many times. The CDR3 DNA sequence: TGCAGTGCTAGAGATGCAGCGGGGGGATTGAATGAGCAGTTCTTC. It codes for CSARDAAGGLNEQFF. The V and J genes are TRBV20-1 and TRBJ2-1; 9 nucleotides match TRBD2. Per the germline V gene, CDR1 is DFQATT and CDR2 is SNEGSKA (reference sequence). The CDR3 is 15 amino acids. The ends lost 0 bases at V and 7 bases at J; junction bases unmatched: 7.

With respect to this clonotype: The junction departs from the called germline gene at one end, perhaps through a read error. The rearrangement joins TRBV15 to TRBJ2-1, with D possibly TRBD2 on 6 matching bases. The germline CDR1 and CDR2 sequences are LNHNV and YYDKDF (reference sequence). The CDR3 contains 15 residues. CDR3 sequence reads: CATSSRGSPYNEHFF. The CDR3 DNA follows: TGTGCCACCAGCTCCCGGGGGAGTCCCTACAATGAGCACTTCTTC. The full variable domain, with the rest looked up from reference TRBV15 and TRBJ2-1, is DAMVIQNPRYQVTQFGKPVTLSCSQTLNHNVMYWYQQKSSQAPKLLFHYYDKDFNNEADTPDNFQSRRPNTSFCFLDIRSPGLGDTAMYLCATSSRGSPYNEHFFGPGTRLTVL.

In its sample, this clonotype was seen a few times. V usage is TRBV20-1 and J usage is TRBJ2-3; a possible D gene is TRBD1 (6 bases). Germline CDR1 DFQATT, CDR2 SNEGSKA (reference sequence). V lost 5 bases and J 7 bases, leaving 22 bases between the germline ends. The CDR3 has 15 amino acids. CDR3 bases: TGCAGTGCTTCGCCGGGACCCCCAGGGGAGAATACGCAGTATTTT. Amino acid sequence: CSASPGPPGENTQYF.

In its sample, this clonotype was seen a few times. CDR3 in DNA: TGCGCCAGCAGCCACCGACTAGCGGGAGGGCGTAGGGATACGCAGTATTTT. Encoded protein: CASSHRLAGGRRDTQYF. J is TRBJ2-3 and V is TRBV4-3, with 14 bases matching TRBD2. The CDR3 loop spans 17 amino acids. CDR1 LGHNA and CDR2 YSLEER come from the germline V gene. V gave up 3 bases and J gave up 6 bases; unmatched junction bases: 8.

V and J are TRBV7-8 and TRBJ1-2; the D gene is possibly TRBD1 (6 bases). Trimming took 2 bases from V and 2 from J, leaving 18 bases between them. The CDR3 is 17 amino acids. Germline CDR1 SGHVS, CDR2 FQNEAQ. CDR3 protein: CASSLTADRQGNYGYTF. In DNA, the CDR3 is TGTGCCAGCAGCTTAACGGCAGACAGGCAGGGGAACTATGGCTACACCTTC.

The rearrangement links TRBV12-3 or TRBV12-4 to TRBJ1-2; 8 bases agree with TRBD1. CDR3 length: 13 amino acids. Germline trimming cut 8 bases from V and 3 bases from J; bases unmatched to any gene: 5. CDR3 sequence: CASGQGADYGYTF. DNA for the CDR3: TGTGCCAGCGGACAGGGTGCCGACTATGGCTACACCTTC.

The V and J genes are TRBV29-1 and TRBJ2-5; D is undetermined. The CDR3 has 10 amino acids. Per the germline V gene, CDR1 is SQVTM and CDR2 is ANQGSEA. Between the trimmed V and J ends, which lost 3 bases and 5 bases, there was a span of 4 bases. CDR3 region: CSVDSETQYF. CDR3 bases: TGCAGCGTTGATAGCGAGACCCAGTACTTC.

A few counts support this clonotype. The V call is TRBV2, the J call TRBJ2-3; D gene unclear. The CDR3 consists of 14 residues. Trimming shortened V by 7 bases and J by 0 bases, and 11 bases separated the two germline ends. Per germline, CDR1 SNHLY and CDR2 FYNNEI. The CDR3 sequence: CASTILPSTDTQYF. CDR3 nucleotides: TGTGCCAGCACAATATTGCCAAGCACAGATACGCAGTATTTT.